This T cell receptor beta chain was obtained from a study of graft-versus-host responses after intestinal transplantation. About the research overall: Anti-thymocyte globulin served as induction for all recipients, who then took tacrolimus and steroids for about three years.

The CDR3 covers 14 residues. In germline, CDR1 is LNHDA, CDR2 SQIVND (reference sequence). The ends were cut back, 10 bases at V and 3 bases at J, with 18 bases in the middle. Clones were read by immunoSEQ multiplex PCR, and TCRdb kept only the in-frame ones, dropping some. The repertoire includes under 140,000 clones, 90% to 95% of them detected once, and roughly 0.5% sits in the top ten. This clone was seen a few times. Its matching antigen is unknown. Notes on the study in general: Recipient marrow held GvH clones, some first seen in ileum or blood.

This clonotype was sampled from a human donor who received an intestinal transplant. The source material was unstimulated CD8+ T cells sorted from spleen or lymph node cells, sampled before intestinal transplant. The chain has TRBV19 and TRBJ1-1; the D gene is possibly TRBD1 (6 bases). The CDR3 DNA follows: TGTGCCACCGGAGAGGGGGGGCGTTACACTGAAGCTTTCTTT. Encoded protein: CATGEGGRYTEAFF.